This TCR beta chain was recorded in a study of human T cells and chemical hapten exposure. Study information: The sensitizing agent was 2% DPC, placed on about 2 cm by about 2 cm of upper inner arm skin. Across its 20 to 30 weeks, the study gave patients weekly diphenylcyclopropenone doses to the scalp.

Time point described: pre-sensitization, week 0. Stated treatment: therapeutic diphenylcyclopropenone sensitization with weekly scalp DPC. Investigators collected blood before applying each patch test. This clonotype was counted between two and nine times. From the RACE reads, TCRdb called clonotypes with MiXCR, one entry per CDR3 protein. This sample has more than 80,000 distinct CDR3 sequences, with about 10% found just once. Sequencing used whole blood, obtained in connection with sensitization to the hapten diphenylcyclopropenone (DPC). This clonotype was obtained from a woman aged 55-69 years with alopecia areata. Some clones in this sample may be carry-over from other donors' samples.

The CDR3 region is CASSQGPDQPQHF. As DNA, the CDR3 is TGTGCCAGCAGCCAGGGCCCCGATCAGCCCCAGCATTTT. This rearrangement joins TRBV7-2 to TRBJ1-5; TRBD1 might be the D (5 bases). In germline, CDR1 is SGHTA, CDR2 FQGNSA. This CDR3 is built from 13 residues. Trimming cost V 5 bases and J 5 bases, with 10 bases left between them. Using reference TRBV7-2 and TRBJ1-5 for the parts outside the CDR3, the full variable domain is GAGVSQSPSNKVTEKGKDVELRCDPISGHTALYWYRQSLGQGLEFLIYFQGNSAPDKSGLPSDRFSAERTGGSVSTLTIQRTQQEDSAVYLCASSQGPDQPQHFGDGTRLSIL.